This T cell receptor beta chain was obtained from a study of T cell changes during pregnancy in multiple sclerosis. This table comes from immunoSEQ multiplex PCR, and its TCRdb copy is limited to in-frame clones, with some not included. There are 100,000 or so clones in the sample; 94% occur only once, and roughly 1.7% lies in the top ten. Germline V CDR1 and CDR2: SGHRS, YFSETQ. Trimming cost V 0 bases and J 6 bases; bases outside gene matches: 2. The CDR3 length is 14 residues. The receptor was isolated from a female donor in good health, enrolled as a control in a pregnancy study. Sample: peripheral blood, taken after pregnancy. This rearrangement joins TRBV5-1 to TRBJ2-1; the match to TRBD2 covers 8 bases. The CDR3 sequence: CASSLVREVNEQFF. The CDR3 DNA follows: TGCGCCAGCAGCTTGGTGCGGGAGGTCAATGAGCAGTTCTTC.